Reported below is one T cell receptor beta chain. Its binding antigen is unknown. It has no much larger one-base neighbor in the sample; base qualities were not kept. The CDR3 sequence holds 15 residues, the cysteine and phenylalanine included. Kept here is only the CDR3 DNA, which spans 45 bases and is read in frame from base 1. Trimming accounts for 5 bases at V and 0 bases at J, while the number of junction bases matched to no gene is 5. Taken from the germline V gene, the CDR1 and CDR2 loops are MNHEY and SVGAGI. The source of the sample is a study of T cell responses to AZD1222 COVID-19 vaccine (dated by TCRdb to the early 2020s). As for the study more broadly: AZD1222 recipients given second doses at about 4 weeks or at about 12 weeks were pooled, since spike-specific TCR depth and breadth were not found to differ between the two schedules. TCR sequencing was performed for roughly 250 trial participants, of whom 200 to 210 were given two doses of AZD1222 and some 25 were given two doses of MenACWY control vaccine. Enrollment into the trials was organized by age into subgroups of 18-55, 56-69 and 70-plus years, and those subgroups contained 148, 28 and 57 TCR-sequenced participants, respectively. What the authors observed across the whole study: Spike-specific TCR breadth and depth rose significantly after two AZD1222 doses compared with day 0 and with MenACWY recipients. Only five or six AZD1222 recipients were SARS-CoV-2 seropositive at baseline, limiting conclusions about previously exposed vaccinees. Because no day 14 peak-response samples were available, the repertoires could be characterized only after the peak T cell response. Epitopes outside the regions mutated in the B.1.351 and B.1.1.7 variants were reportedly recognized by nearly half of the unique spike-specific TCRs. In the small 56-69-year group, the increase in depth fell short of significance, most likely because of low power. The whole spike protein was spanned by vaccine-associated CD4 TCRs, and dominant responses were seen in regions 160-218 and 743-854. Participants were mostly white British and included more females than males, and it was suggested by the authors that clonal diversity may have been underestimated.

The CDR3 regions of human TCRbeta chains were analyzed by immunosequencing. The authors' analysis ran thus. Repertoire TCRs were matched against a reference library of SARS-CoV-2-specific TCRs generated with the MIRA antigen-specificity platform. Breadth was defined as the fraction of unique TCRs that were SARS-CoV-2-associated, and depth was defined as the fraction of total T cells that were SARS-CoV-2-associated. Using the MIRA data, each spike-specific TCR was assigned both to the spike region to which the TCR was reactive and to a CD4 or CD8 class. Log10-transformed breadth and depth values were compared by one-way ANOVA with Sidak's multiple comparisons tests. TCRdb holds this immuneACCESS table with in-frame rearrangements only. Some clones are missing; in checked studies, unresolved V genes explain under half, and the rest has no known cause. From that table come the V and J calls and clone size; the DNA was used to work out D and trimming. The sample table contains more than 150,000 clones; only one count was recorded for just over 90% of them. The top ten clonotypes cover 1.5% to 2% of the sample.

Taken with the paper, the label for time point translates to: baseline before first vaccination. The vaccinee samples were drawn from two UK trials, COV001 and COV002, one of which was a single-blind randomized controlled phase 2/3 trial testing AZD1222 (ChAdOx1 nCoV-19) in healthy adults. Trial participant PBMC samples were collected at day 0 and day 28 after the second dose for TCRbeta chain sequencing. The chain uses TRBV6-5 and TRBJ1-1; 8 nucleotides in the junction match TRBD1. The sequence came from an adult in good health. This material consisted of peripheral blood, taken on day 0 of AZD1222 vaccination. The CDR3 region: CASSPGQGMNTEAFF. The bases read TGTGCCAGCAGTCCAGGACAGGGAATGAACACTGAAGCTTTCTTT.